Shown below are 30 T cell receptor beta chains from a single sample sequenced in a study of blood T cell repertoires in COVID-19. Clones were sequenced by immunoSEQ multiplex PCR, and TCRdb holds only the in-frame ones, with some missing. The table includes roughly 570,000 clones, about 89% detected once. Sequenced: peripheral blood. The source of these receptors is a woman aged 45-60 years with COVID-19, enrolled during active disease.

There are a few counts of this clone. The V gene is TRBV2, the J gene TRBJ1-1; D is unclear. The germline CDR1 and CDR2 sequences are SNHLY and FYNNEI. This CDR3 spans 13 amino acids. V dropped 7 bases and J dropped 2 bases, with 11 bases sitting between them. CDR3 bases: TGTGCCAGCATTCCTGACACCAACACTGAAGCTTTCTTT. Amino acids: CASIPDTNTEAFF.

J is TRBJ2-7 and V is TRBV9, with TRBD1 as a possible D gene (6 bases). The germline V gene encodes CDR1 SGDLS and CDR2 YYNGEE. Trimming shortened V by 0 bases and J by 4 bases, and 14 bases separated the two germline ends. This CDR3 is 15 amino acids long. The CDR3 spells CASSVDQGRHYEQYF. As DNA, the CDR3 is TGTGCCAGCAGCGTAGACCAGGGGCGCCATTACGAGCAGTACTTC.

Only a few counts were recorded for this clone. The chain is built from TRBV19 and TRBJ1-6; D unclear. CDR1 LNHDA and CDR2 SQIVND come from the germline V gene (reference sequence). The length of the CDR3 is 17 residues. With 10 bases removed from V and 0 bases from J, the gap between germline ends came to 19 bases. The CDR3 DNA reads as TGTGCCACTTCGGTGGTCTCCTTTGCCTCCTATAATTCACCCCTCCACTTT. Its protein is CATSVVSFASYNSPLHF.

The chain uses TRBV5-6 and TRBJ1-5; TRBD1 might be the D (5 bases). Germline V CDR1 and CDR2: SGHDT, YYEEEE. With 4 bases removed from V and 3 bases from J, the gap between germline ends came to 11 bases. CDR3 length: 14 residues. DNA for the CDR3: TGTGCCAGCAGCCGGGGGATTATCAATCAGCCCCAGCATTTT. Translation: CASSRGIINQPQHF.

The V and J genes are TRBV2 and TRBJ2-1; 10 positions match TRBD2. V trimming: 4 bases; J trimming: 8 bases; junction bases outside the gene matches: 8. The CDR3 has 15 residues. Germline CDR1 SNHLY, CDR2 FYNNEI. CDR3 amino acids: CASSVEAGGVDEQFF. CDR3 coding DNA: TGTGCCAGCAGTGTAGAAGCGGGGGGGGTAGATGAGCAGTTCTTC.

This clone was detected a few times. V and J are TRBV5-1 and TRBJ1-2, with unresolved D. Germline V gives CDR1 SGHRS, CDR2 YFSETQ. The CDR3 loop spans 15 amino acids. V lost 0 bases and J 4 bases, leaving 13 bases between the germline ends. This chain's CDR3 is CASSLVGSGSYGYTF. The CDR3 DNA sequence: TGCGCCAGCAGCTTGGTTGGATCCGGGAGCTATGGCTACACCTTC.

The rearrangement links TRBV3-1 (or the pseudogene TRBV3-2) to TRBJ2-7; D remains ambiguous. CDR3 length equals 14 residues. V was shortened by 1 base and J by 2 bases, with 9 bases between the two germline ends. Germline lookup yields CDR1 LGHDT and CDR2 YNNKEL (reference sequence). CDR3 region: CASSQVPGAYEQYF. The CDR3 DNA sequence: TGTGCCAGCAGCCAAGTCCCCGGAGCCTACGAGCAGTACTTC.

The CDR3 DNA reads TGTGCCAGCAGTTATCAGACCGGACAGTCTGAAGCTTTCTTT. Translation: CASSYQTGQSEAFF. The V gene is TRBV6-5, the J gene TRBJ1-1; D may be TRBD1 (6 bases). CDR3 length: 14 residues. Germline assignment: CDR1 MNHEY and CDR2 SVGAGI. Trimming stripped 3 bases from V and 6 bases from J, with 14 bases between.

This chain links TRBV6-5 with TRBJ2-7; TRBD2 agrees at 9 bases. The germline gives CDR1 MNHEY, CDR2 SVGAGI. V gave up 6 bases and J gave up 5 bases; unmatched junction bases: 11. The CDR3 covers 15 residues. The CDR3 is CASSIGRGGLHEQYF. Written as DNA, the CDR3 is TGTGCCAGCAGCATCGGGCGGGGGGGCCTGCACGAGCAGTACTTC.

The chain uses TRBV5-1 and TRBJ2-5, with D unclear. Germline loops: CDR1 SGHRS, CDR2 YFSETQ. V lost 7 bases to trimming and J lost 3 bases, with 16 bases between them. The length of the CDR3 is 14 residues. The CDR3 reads CASRKTETEETQYF. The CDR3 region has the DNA TGCGCCAGCCGAAAAACAGAAACGGAAGAGACCCAGTACTTC.

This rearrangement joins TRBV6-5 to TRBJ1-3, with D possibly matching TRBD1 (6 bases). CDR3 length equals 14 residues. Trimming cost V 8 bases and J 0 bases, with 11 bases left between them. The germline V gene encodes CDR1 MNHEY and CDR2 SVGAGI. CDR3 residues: CASGVGGSGNTIYF. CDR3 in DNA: TGTGCCAGCGGGGTAGGGGGCTCTGGAAACACCATATATTTT.

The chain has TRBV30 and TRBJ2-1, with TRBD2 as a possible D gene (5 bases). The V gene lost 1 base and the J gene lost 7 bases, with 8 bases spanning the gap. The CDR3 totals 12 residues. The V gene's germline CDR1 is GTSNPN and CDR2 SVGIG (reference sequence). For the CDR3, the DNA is TGTGCCTGGAGTGGGAGGAGTAATGAGCAGTTCTTC. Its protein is CAWSGRSNEQFF.

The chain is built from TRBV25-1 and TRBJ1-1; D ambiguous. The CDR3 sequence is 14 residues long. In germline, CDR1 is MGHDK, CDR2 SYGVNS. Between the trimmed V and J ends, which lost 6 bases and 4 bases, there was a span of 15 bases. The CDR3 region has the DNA TGTGCCAGCAGCCGGGAAAACAGAATCACTGAAGCTTTCTTT. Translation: CASSRENRITEAFF.

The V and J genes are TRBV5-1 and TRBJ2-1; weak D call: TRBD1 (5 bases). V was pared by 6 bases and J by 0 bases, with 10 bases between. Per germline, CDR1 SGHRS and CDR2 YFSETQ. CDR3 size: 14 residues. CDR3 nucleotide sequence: TGCGCCAGCAATGATAGGGGCTCCTACAATGAGCAGTTCTTC. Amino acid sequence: CASNDRGSYNEQFF.

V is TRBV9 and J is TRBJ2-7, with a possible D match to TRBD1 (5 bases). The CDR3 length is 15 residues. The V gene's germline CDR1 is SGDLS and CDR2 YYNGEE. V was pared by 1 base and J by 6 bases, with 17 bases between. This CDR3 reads CASSVRDSPSGEQYF. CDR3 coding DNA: TGTGCCAGCAGCGTAAGAGACAGCCCCTCCGGCGAGCAGTACTTC.

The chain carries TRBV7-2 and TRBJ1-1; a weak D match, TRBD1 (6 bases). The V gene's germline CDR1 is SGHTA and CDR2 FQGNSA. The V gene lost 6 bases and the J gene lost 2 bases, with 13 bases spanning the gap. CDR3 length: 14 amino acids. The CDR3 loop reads CASRTRTANTEAFF. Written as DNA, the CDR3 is TGTGCCAGCAGAACACGGACAGCTAACACTGAAGCTTTCTTT.

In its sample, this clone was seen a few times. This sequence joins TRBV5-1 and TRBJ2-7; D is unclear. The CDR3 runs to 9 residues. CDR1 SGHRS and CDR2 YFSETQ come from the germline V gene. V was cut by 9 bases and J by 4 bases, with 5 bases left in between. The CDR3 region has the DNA TGCGCCACCTTGTACGAGCAGTACTTC. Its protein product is CATLYEQYF.

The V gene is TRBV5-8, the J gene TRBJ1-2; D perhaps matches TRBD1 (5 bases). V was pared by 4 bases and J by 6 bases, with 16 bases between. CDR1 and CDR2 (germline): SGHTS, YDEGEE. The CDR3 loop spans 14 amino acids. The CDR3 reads CASSIYPEGDGYTF. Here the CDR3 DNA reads TGTGCCAGCAGCATTTATCCTGAAGGGGATGGCTACACCTTC. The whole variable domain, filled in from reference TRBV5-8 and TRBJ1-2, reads EAGVTQSPTHLIKTRGQQATLRCSPISGHTSVYWYQQALGLGLQFLLWYDEGEERNRGNFPPRFSGRQFPNYSSELNVNALELEDSALYLCASSIYPEGDGYTFGSGTRLTVV.

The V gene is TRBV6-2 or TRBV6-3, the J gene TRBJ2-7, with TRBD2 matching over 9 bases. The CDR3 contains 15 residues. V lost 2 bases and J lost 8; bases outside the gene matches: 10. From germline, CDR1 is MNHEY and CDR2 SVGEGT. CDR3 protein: CASSYIGTSTGKQYF. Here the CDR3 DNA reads TGTGCCAGCAGTTACATTGGGACTAGCACCGGGAAGCAGTACTTC.

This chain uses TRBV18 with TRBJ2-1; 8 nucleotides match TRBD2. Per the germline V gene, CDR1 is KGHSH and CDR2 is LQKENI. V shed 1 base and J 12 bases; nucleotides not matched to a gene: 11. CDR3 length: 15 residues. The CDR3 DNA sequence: TGTGCCAGCTCACCACAAAGGGTCGGGGGGGAAGCGCAGTTCTTC. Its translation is CASSPQRVGGEAQFF.

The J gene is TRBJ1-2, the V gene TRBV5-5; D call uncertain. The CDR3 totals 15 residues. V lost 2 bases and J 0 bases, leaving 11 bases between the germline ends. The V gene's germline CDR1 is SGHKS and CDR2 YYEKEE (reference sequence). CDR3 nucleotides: TGTGCCAGCAGCTTAGGAACAGCTGCTAACTATGGCTACACCTTC. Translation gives CASSLGTAANYGYTF.

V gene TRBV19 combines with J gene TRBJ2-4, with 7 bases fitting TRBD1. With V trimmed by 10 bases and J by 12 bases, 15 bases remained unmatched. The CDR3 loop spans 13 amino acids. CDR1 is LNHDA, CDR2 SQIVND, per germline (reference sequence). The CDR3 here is CATQRQGSRAQYF. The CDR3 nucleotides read TGTGCCACCCAACGACAGGGTAGTCGAGCTCAGTACTTC.

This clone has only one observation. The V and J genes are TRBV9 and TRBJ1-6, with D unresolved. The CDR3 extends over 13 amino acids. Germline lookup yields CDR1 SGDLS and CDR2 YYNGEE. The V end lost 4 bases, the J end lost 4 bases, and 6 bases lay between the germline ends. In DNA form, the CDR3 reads TGTGCCAGCAGCCCAATTTATAATTCACCCCTCCACTTT. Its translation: CASSPIYNSPLHF.

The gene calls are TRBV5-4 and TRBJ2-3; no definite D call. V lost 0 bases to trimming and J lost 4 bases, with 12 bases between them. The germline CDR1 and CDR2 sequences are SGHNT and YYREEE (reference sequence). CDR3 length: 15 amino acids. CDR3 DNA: TGTGCCAGCAGCTTGGAGCCTAGTGGCGCAGATACGCAGTATTTT. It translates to CASSLEPSGADTQYF.

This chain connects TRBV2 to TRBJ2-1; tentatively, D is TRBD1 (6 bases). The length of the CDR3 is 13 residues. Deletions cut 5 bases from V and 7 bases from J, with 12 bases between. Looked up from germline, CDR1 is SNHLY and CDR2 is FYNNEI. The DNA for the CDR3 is TGTGCCAGCAGTCGGGACAAATTAAATGAGCAGTTCTTC. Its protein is CASSRDKLNEQFF.

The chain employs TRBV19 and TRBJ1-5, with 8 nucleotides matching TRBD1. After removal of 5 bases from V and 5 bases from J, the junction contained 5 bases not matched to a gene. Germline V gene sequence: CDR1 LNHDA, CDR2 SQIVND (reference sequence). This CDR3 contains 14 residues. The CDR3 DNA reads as TGTGCCAGTAGTGCGGACAGGGTATATCAGCCCCAGCATTTT. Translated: CASSADRVYQPQHF. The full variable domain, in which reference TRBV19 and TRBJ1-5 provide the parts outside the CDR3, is DGGITQSPKYLFRKEGQNVTLSCEQNLNHDAMYWYRQDPGQGLRLIYYSQIVNDFQKGDIAEGYSVSREKKESFPLTVTSAQKNPTAFYLCASSADRVYQPQHFGDGTRLSIL.

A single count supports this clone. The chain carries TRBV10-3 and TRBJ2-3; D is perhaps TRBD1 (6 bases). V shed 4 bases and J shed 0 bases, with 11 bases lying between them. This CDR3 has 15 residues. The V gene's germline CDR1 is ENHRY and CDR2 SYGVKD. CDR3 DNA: TGTGCCATCAGTGGTCTGGGGGCGAGCACAGATACGCAGTATTTT. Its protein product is CAISGLGASTDTQYF.

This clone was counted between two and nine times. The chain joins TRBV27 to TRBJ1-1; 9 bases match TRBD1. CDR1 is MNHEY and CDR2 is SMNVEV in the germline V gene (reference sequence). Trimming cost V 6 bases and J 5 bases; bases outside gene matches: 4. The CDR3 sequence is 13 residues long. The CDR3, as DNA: TGTGCCAGCAGCCCCGACAGGGGGACTGAAGCTTTCTTT. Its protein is CASSPDRGTEAFF.

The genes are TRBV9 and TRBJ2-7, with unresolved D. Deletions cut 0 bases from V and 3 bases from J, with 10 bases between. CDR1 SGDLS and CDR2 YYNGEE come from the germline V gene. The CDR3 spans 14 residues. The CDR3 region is CASSVGGTGYEQYF. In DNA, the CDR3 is TGTGCCAGCAGCGTAGGCGGTACGGGCTACGAGCAGTACTTC.

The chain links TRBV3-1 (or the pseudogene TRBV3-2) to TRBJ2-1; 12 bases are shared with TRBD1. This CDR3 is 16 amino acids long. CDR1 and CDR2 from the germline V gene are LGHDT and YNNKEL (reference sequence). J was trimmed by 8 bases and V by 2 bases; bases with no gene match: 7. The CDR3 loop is CASSQLVGTGGDEQFF. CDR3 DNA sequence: TGTGCCAGCAGCCAATTGGTTGGGACAGGGGGCGATGAGCAGTTCTTC.